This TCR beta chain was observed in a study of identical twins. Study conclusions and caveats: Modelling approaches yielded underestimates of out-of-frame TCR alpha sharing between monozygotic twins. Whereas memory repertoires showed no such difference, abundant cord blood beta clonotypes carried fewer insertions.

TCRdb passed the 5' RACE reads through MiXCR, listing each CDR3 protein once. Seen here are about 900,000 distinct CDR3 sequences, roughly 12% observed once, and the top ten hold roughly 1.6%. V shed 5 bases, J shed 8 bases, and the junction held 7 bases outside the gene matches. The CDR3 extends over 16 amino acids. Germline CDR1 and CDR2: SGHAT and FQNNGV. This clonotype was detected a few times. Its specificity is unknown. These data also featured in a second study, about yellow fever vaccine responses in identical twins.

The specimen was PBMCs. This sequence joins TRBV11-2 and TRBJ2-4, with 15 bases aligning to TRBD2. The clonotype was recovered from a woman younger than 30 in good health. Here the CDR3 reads CASSQRTSGGGYIQYF. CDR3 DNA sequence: TGTGCCAGCAGCCAACGGACTAGCGGGGGGGGGTACATTCAGTACTTC.